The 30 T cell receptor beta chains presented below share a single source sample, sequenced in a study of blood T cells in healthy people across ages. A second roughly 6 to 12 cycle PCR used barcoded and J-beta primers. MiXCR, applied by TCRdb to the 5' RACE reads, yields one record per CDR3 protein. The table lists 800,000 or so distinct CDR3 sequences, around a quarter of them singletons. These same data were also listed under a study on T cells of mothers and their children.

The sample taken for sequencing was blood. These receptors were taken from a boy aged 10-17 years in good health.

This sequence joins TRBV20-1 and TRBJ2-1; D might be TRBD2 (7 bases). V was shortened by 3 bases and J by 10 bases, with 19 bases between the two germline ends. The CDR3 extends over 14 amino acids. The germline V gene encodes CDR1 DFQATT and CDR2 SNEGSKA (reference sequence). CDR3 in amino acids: CSAREGGGSEEQFF. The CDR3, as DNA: TGCAGTGCTAGGGAGGGCGGGGGCTCGGAAGAGCAGTTCTTC.

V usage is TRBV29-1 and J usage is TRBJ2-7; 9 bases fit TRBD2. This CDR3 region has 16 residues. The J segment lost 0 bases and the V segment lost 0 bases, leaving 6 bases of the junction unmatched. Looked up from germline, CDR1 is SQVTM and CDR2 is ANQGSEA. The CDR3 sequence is CSVEEREGRSSYEQYF. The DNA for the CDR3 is TGCAGCGTTGAAGAGCGGGAGGGCCGAAGCTCCTACGAGCAGTACTTC.

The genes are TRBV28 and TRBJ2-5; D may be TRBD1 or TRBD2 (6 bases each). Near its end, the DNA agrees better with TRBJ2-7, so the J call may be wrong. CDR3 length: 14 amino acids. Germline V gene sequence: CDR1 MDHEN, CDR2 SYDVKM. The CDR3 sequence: CASREGPRGGEQYF. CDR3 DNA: TGTGCCAGCAGGGAGGGTCCCCGAGGGGGCGAGCAGTACTTC.

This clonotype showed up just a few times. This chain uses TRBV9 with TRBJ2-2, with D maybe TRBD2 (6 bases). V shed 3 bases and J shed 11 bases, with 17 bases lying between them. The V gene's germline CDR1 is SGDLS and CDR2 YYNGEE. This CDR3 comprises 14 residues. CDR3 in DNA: TGTGCCAGCAGCGCCCCAACCGGGGGTGGAGAGCTGTTTTTT. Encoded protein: CASSAPTGGGELFF.

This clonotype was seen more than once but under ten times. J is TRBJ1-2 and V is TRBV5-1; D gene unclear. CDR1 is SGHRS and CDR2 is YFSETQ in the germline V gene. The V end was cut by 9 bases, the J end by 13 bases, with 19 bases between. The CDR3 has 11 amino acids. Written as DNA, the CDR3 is TGCGCCAACAGACTGGAGGCCAGAATCACCTTC. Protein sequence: CANRLEARITF.

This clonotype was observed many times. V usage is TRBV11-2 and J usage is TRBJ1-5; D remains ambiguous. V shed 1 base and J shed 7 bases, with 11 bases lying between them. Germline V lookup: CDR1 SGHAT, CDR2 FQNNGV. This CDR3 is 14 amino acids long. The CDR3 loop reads CASSLGRLGQPQHF. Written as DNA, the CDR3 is TGTGCCAGCAGCTTAGGACGGTTGGGGCAGCCCCAGCATTTT.

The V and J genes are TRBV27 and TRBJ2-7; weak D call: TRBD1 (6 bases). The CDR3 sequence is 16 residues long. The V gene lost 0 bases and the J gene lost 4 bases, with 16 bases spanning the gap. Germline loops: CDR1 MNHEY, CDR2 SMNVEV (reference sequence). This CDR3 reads CASSLSSGEKGYEQYF. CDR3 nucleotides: TGTGCCAGCAGTTTATCTTCAGGGGAAAAGGGATACGAGCAGTACTTC.

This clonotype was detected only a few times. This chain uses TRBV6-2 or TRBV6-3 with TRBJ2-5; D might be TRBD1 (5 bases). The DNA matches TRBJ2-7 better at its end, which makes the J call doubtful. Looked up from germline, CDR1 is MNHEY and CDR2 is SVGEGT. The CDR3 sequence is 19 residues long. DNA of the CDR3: TGTGCCAGCAGTTCAATAAGACCCCAAGACAGCTGCTGCTCCTACGAGCAGTACTTC. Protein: CASSSIRPQDSCCSYEQYF.

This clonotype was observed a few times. CDR3 bases: TGTGCCAGCAGCTTATACGGGACATCTAGCACAGATACGCAGTATTTT. Encoded protein: CASSLYGTSSTDTQYF. The chain couples TRBV7-9 to TRBJ2-3; TRBD1 is a possible D gene (6 bases). CDR1 is SEHNR and CDR2 is FQNEAQ in the germline V gene (reference sequence). This CDR3 comprises 16 residues. V dropped 2 bases and J dropped 0 bases, with 12 bases sitting between them. Looking up the rest from reference TRBV7-9 and TRBJ2-3 gives the full variable domain: DTGVSQNPRHKITKRGQNVTFRCDPISEHNRLYWYRQTLGQGPEFLTYFQNEAQLEKSRLLSDRFSAERPKGSFSTLEIQRTEQGDSAMYLCASSLYGTSSTDTQYFGPGTRLTVL.

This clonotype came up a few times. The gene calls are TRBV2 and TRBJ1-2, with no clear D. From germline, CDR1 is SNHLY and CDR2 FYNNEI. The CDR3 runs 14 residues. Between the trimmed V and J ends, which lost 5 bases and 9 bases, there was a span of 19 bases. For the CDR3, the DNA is TGTGCCAGCAGTCAGAACAGAGGTCGCATGAGCTACACCTTC. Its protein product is CASSQNRGRMSYTF.

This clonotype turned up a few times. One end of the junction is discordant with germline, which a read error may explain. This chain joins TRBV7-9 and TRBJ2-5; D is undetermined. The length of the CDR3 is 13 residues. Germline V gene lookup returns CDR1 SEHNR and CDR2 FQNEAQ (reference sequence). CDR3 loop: CASIDLFSLGKFF. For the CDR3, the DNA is TGTGCCAGCATCGACCTTTTTAGTCTGGGGAAGTTCTTC.

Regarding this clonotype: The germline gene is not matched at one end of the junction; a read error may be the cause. This CDR3 reads CASSYGQMNTEALF. The DNA of the CDR3 is TGTGCCAGCAGCTATGGACAGATGAACACTGAAGCTCTCTTT. V and J are TRBV7-9 and TRBJ1-1; perhaps TRBD1 as D (6 bases). Germline lookup yields CDR1 SEHNR and CDR2 FQNEAQ (reference sequence). This CDR3 is 14 amino acids long.

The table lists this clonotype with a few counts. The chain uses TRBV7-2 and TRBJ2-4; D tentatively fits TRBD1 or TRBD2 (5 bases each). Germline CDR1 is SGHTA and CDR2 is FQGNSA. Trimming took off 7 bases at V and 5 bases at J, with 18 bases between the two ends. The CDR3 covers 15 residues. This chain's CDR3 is CASTSTRSGQNIQYF. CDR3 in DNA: TGTGCCAGCACCTCAACAAGATCGGGGCAAAACATTCAGTACTTC.

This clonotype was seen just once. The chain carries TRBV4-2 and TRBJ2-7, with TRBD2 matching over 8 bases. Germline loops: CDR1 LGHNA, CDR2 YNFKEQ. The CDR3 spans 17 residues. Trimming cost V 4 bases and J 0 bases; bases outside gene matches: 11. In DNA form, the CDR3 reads TGTGCCAGCAGCCTCGGCCCAGCGGGGGCCCTCTCCTACGAGCAGTACTTC. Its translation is CASSLGPAGALSYEQYF.

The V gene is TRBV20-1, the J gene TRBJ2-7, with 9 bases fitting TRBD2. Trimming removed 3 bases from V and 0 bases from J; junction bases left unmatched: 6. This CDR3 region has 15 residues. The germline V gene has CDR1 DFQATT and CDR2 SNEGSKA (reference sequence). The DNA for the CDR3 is TGCAGTGCTAGGGAGTTAGCGGGAGCCTCCTACGAGCAGTACTTC. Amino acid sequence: CSARELAGASYEQYF.

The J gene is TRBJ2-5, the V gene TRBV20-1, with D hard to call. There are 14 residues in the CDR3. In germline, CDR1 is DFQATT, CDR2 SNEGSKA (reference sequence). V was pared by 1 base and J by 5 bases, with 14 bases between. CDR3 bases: TGCAGTGCTAGAGGGGCTGAATTTGGGGAGACCCAGTACTTC. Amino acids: CSARGAEFGETQYF.

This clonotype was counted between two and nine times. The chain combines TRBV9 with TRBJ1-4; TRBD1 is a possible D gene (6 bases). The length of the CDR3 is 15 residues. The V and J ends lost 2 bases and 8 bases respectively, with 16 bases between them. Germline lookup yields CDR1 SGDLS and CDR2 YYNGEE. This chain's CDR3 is CASSVGGRGQEKLFF. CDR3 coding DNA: TGTGCCAGCAGCGTCGGGGGCAGGGGACAAGAAAAACTGTTTTTT.

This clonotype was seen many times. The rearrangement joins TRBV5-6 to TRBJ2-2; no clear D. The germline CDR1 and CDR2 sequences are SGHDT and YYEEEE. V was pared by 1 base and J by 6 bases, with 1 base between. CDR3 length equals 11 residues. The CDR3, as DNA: TGTGCCAGCAGCTTGCCCGGGGAGCTGTTTTTT. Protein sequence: CASSLPGELFF.

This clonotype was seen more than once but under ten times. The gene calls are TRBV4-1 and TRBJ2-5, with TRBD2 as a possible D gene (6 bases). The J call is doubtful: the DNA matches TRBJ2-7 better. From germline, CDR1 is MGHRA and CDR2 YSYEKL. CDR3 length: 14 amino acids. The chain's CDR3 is CASSQGMGGYEQYF. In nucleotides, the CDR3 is TGCGCCAGCAGCCAAGGGATGGGAGGCTACGAGCAGTACTTC.

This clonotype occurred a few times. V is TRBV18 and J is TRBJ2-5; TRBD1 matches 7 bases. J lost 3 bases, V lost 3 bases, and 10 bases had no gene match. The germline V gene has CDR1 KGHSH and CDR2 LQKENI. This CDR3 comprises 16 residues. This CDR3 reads CASSPPIGQGEETQYF. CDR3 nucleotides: TGTGCCAGCTCACCGCCTATCGGGCAGGGGGAAGAGACCCAGTACTTC.

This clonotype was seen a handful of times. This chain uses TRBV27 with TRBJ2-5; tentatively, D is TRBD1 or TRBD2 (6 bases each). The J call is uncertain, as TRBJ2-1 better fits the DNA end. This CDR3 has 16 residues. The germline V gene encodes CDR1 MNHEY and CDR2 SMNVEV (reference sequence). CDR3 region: CASSLPSGVGANEQFF. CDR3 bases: TGTGCCAGCAGTCTTCCATCGGGGGTGGGGGCCAATGAGCAGTTCTTC.

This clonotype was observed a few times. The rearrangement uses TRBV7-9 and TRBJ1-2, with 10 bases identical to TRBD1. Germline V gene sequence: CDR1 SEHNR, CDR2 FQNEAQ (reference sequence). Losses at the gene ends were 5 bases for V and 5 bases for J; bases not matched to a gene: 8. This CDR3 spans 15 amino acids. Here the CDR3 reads CASSPQPDRGYGYTF. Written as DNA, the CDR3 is TGTGCCAGCAGCCCTCAACCGGACAGGGGGTATGGCTACACCTTC.

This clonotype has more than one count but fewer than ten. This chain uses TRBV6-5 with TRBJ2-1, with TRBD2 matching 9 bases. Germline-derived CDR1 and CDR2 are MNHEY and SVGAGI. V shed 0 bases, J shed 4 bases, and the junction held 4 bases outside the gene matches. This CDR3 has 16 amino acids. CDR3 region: CASSYSTLAGYNEQFF. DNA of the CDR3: TGTGCCAGCAGTTACTCGACACTAGCGGGTTACAATGAGCAGTTCTTC.

DNA of the CDR3: TGTGCCATCAGTGAGTCGGAGAGGGCGGGCTACACCTTC. This encodes CAISESERAGYTF. The rearrangement uses TRBV10-3 and TRBJ1-2, with unresolved D. V shed 0 bases and J shed 8 bases, with 10 bases lying between them. In germline, CDR1 is ENHRY, CDR2 SYGVKD. The CDR3 contains 13 residues.

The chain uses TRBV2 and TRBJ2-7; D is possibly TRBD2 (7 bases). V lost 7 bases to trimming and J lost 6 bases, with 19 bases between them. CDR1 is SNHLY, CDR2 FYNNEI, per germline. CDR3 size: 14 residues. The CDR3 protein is CASTGSTGRGEQYF. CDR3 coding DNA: TGTGCCAGCACTGGCTCAACAGGGAGGGGCGAGCAGTACTTC.

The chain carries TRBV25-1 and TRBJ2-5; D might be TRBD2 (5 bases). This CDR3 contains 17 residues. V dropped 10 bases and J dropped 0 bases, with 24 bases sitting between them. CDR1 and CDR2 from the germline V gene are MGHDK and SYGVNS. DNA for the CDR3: TGTGCCACCCTGGGCGGCCTAGACTACTTTAACCAAGAGACCCAGTACTTC. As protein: CATLGGLDYFNQETQYF.

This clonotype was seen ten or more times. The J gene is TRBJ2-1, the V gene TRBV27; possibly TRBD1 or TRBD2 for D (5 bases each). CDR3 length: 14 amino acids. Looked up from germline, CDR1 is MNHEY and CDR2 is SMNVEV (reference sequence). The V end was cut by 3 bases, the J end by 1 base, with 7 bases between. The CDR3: CASSLRGSYNEQFF. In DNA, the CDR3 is TGTGCCAGCAGTTTGAGGGGATCCTACAATGAGCAGTTCTTC.

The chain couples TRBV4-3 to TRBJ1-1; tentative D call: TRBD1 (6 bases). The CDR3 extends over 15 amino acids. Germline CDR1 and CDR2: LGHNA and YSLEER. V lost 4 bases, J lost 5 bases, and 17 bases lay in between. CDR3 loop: CASSPRGAKGTEAFF. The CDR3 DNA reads TGCGCCAGCAGCCCGAGGGGGGCGAAAGGGACTGAAGCTTTCTTT.

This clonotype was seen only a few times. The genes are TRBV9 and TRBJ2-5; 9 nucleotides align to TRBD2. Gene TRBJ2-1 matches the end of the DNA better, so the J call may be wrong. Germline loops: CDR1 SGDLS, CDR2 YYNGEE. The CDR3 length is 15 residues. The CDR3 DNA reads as TGTGCCAGCAGCGTAAGTAGCGGGGGATTGAATGAGCAGTTCTTC. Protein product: CASSVSSGGLNEQFF.

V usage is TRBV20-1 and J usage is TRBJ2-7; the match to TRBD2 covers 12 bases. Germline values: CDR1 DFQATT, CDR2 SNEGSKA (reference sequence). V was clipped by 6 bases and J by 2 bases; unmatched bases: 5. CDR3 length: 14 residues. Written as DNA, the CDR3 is TGCAGTGCGGGAACTAGCGGGGGGACCTACGAGCAGTACTTC. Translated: CSAGTSGGTYEQYF.